The 6 T cell receptor beta chains below were found in one sample sequenced in a study of blood T cell repertoires in COVID-19 (dated by TCRdb to 2018 to 2020). The library relied on the immunoSEQ multiplex PCR assay. Not all clones reach the TCRdb copy of this immuneACCESS table, which keeps in-frame sequences only. Checked studies attribute under half of the gap to unresolved V genes and leave the rest unexplained. Across this sample there are 150,000 to 200,000 clones, with about nine tenths seen only once. The ten largest clones represent around 7% of the sample. Sequenced: peripheral blood. These receptors were obtained from a man between 40 and 49 years old with acute or convalescent COVID-19.

Here the CDR3 DNA reads TGTGCCAGCAGAACAGGATGGAACACTGAAGCTTTCTTT. This gives the protein CASRTGWNTEAFF. The rearrangement links TRBV5-4 to TRBJ1-1, with D possibly TRBD1 on 5 matching bases. Germline CDR1 and CDR2: SGHNT and YYREEE (reference sequence). The CDR3 length is 13 residues. V dropped 5 bases and J dropped 1 base, with 9 bases sitting between them.

This clone was recorded only once. This rearrangement joins TRBV5-6 to TRBJ2-1, with D perhaps TRBD2 (6 bases). V was shortened by 4 bases and J by 7 bases, with 12 bases between the two germline ends. CDR1 and CDR2 from the germline V gene are SGHDT and YYEEEE. This CDR3 is 13 amino acids long. In nucleotides, the CDR3 is TGTGCCAGCAGCGGTTTTGGGGGGAATGAGCAGTTCTTC. Amino acids: CASSGFGGNEQFF.

This rearrangement joins TRBV18 to TRBJ1-1; 7 bases line up with TRBD1. Germline-derived CDR1 and CDR2 are KGHSH and LQKENI. The CDR3 extends over 15 amino acids. The V and J ends lost 6 bases and 8 bases, in that order; junction bases with no gene match: 15. The CDR3 region has the DNA TGTGCCAGCTCGCGTGACAGGGCCAGGGTCAAGGAAGCTTTCTTT. This encodes CASSRDRARVKEAFF. Together with reference TRBV18 and TRBJ1-1, the CDR3 gives the full variable domain: NAGVMQNPRHLVRRRGQEARLRCSPMKGHSHVYWYRQLPEEGLKFMVYLQKENIIDESGMPKERFSAEFPKEGPSILRIQQVVRGDSAAYFCASSRDRARVKEAFFGQGTRLTVV.

The chain has TRBV19 and TRBJ2-7, with D tentatively TRBD1 (5 bases). Germline-derived CDR1 and CDR2 are LNHDA and SQIVND (reference sequence). V lost 4 bases to trimming and J lost 4 bases, with 11 bases between them. This CDR3 region has 13 residues. CDR3 sequence reads: CASSTGHTYEQYF. CDR3 coding DNA: TGTGCCAGTAGTACTGGACACACATACGAGCAGTACTTC.

The rearrangement links TRBV7-2 to TRBJ1-1; D unclear. The CDR3 totals 15 residues. Trimming took 0 bases from V and 2 from J, leaving 10 bases between them. Germline CDR1 is SGHTA and CDR2 is FQGNSA. The CDR3: CASSLARQPNTEAFF. The CDR3 DNA reads as TGTGCCAGCAGCTTAGCGAGACAACCAAACACTGAAGCTTTCTTT.

This sequence joins TRBV28 and TRBJ1-1; D uncertain. Germline loops: CDR1 MDHEN, CDR2 SYDVKM. The CDR3 loop spans 13 amino acids. Trimming took off 3 bases at V and 5 bases at J, with 10 bases between the two ends. This CDR3 is CASSLNSFTEAFF. Written as DNA, the CDR3 is TGTGCCAGCAGTTTGAACAGTTTTACTGAAGCTTTCTTT.